These 24 T cell receptor beta chains share one sample of origin, sequenced in a study of blood T cell repertoires in COVID-19. This table comes from immunoSEQ multiplex PCR, and its TCRdb copy is limited to in-frame clones, with some not included. The sample contains roughly 70,000 clones, around 90% of which appear only once. The sample consisted of peripheral blood. The origin of the receptors is an older woman with active COVID-19.

The CDR3 reads CATSNPTGLGNTIYF. In DNA, the CDR3 is TGTGCCACTTCAAACCCGACAGGGCTTGGAAACACCATATATTTT. The gene calls are TRBV19 and TRBJ1-3, with 7 bases lining up with TRBD1. Germline V gene data show CDR1 as LNHDA and CDR2 as SQIVND (reference sequence). Trimming at V came to 10 bases and at J to 3 bases, leaving 12 bases not matched to a gene. CDR3 length: 15 residues.

This clone appeared once. CDR3 DNA: TGTGCCCCCAGGGCCAAGACAGGGAAGGCGTACGAGCAGTACTTC. Protein: CAPRAKTGKAYEQYF. This chain joins TRBV6-6 and TRBJ2-7; 7 positions match TRBD1. This CDR3 has 15 residues. From germline, CDR1 is MNHNY and CDR2 SVGAGI (reference sequence). V lost 11 bases to trimming and J lost 4 bases; unmatched junction nucleotides: 17.

This clone was recorded once. The chain joins TRBV28 to TRBJ1-5; D possibly corresponds to TRBD1 (6 bases). V was clipped by 4 bases and J by 5 bases, with 12 bases between them. Germline V lookup: CDR1 MDHEN, CDR2 SYDVKM. The CDR3 has 14 residues. CDR3 in amino acids: CASSSTQGYQPQHF. The CDR3 region has the DNA TGTGCCAGCAGTTCCACACAGGGCTATCAGCCCCAGCATTTT.

V and J are TRBV30 and TRBJ2-7; D is perhaps TRBD2 (6 bases). V was cut by 5 bases and J by 6 bases, with 14 bases left in between. Germline CDR1 and CDR2: GTSNPN and SVGIG (reference sequence). The CDR3 covers 12 residues. The CDR3 nucleotides read TGTGCCTGGGGTGGGACTTTTGGCGAGCAGTACTTC. Translation: CAWGGTFGEQYF. The whole variable domain, remainder taken from reference TRBV30 and TRBJ2-7, is SQTIHQWPATLVQPVGSPLSLECTVEGTSNPNLYWYRQAAGRGLQLLFYSVGIGQISSEVPQNLSASRPQDRQFILSSKKLLLSDSGFYLCAWGGTFGEQYFGPGTRLTVT.

The genes are TRBV7-9 and TRBJ2-1; TRBD1 agrees at 7 bases. This CDR3 comprises 14 residues. V trimming: 5 bases; J trimming: 9 bases; junction bases outside the gene matches: 10. From germline, CDR1 is SEHNR and CDR2 FQNEAQ (reference sequence). The CDR3 coding sequence is TGTGCCAGCAGCGCTAGACAGGGCGCGGCTGAGCAGTTCTTC. Protein: CASSARQGAAEQFF.

The chain has TRBV28 and TRBJ2-7; 8 nucleotides agree with TRBD1. The CDR3 consists of 15 residues. The ends lost 7 bases at V and 0 bases at J; junction bases unmatched: 8. From germline, CDR1 is MDHEN and CDR2 SYDVKM. The chain's CDR3 is CASTRTGTISYEQYF. The CDR3 region has the DNA TGTGCCAGCACTAGGACAGGGACCATCTCCTACGAGCAGTACTTC.

The chain combines TRBV21-1 with TRBJ2-6; the table's D call, TRBD1, has no DNA check behind it. TRBV21-1 is flagged as a pseudogene. The CDR3 is 13 amino acids. This chain's CDR3 is CASSKRTSNVLTF. The CDR3 nucleotides read TGTGCCAGCAGCAAGCGGACATCCAACGTCCTGACTTTC.

This chain uses TRBV5-4 with TRBJ1-1, with D possibly being TRBD1 (5 bases). The CDR3 is 14 residues long. Germline assignment: CDR1 SGHNT and CDR2 YYREEE (reference sequence). V was pared by 3 bases and J by 0 bases, with 9 bases between. Here the CDR3 reads CASSSDTLNTEAFF. The CDR3 region has the DNA TGTGCCAGCAGCTCGGACACGCTGAACACTGAAGCTTTCTTT. The whole variable domain, remainder taken from reference TRBV5-4 and TRBJ1-1, is ETGVTQSPTHLIKTRGQQVTLRCSSQSGHNTVSWYQQALGQGPQFIFQYYREEENGRGNFPPRFSGLQFPNYSSELNVNALELDDSALYLCASSSDTLNTEAFFGQGTRLTVV.

The rearrangement links TRBV3-1 (or the pseudogene TRBV3-2) to TRBJ2-7; D is perhaps TRBD1 (6 bases). There are 15 residues in the CDR3. The germline gives CDR1 LGHDT, CDR2 YNNKEL (reference sequence). The V end was cut by 1 base, the J end by 0 bases, with 10 bases between. CDR3 region: CASSQAPDSSYEQYF. The CDR3 nucleotides read TGTGCCAGCAGCCAAGCCCCGGACAGCTCCTACGAGCAGTACTTC.

V and J are TRBV5-1 and TRBJ1-1; 7 bases are a match to TRBD1. The CDR3 totals 16 residues. Per germline, CDR1 SGHRS and CDR2 YFSETQ. V lost 3 bases and J lost 1; bases outside the gene matches: 9. The CDR3, as DNA: TGCGCCAGCAGCTCTGGTTTGACAGGGCCGAACACTGAAGCTTTCTTT. It is translated as CASSSGLTGPNTEAFF.

The chain links TRBV6-1 to TRBJ1-2; 8 bases align to TRBD1. The CDR3 is made up of 15 amino acids. With V trimmed by 3 bases and J by 3 bases, 6 bases remained unmatched. Germline V gives CDR1 MNHNS, CDR2 SASEGT. CDR3 residues: CASSDRGPSDYGYTF. The CDR3 DNA sequence: TGTGCCAGCAGTGACAGGGGGCCATCGGACTATGGCTACACCTTC.

The V call is TRBV18, the J call TRBJ1-2; TRBD1 is a possible D gene (5 bases). V lost 6 bases and J lost 3, with 17 bases in between. The CDR3 contains 15 residues. CDR1 and CDR2 from the germline V gene are KGHSH and LQKENI. The CDR3 DNA is TGTGCCAGCTCGCCGTTTGGGGGGAAGGACTATGGCTACACCTTC. This translates into CASSPFGGKDYGYTF. Based on the CDR3 plus reference TRBV18 and TRBJ1-2, the full variable domain is NAGVMQNPRHLVRRRGQEARLRCSPMKGHSHVYWYRQLPEEGLKFMVYLQKENIIDESGMPKERFSAEFPKEGPSILRIQQVVRGDSAAYFCASSPFGGKDYGYTFGSGTRLTVV.

This clone was counted a few times. The chain employs TRBV10-3 and TRBJ2-1; the D gene is possibly TRBD2 (7 bases). V gave up 10 bases and J gave up 5 bases, with 12 bases separating them. The CDR3 runs to 12 residues. CDR1 and CDR2 (germline): ENHRY, SYGVKD. The CDR3 nucleotides read TGTGCCACCGGGGGGCCAAACAATGAGCAGTTCTTC. It codes for CATGGPNNEQFF.

The V gene is TRBV7-6, the J gene TRBJ2-1; 8 bases line up with TRBD2. The CDR3 contains 18 residues. V gave up 1 base and J gave up 4 bases; unmatched junction bases: 12. Germline CDR1 SGHVS, CDR2 FNYEAQ. The chain's CDR3 is CASSLVGSGSGKYNEQFF. The CDR3 bases are TGTGCCAGCAGCTTAGTAGGATCGGGTAGCGGGAAGTACAATGAGCAGTTCTTC.

The chain is built from TRBV19 and TRBJ2-3; 10 nucleotides align to TRBD2. CDR3 length: 17 amino acids. The germline V gene encodes CDR1 LNHDA and CDR2 SQIVND (reference sequence). The J segment lost 4 bases and the V segment lost 5 bases, leaving 12 bases of the junction unmatched. The CDR3 is CASSPPVAGGRPDTQYF. The CDR3 bases are TGTGCCAGTAGTCCCCCCGTAGCGGGAGGTAGGCCAGATACGCAGTATTTT.

V usage is TRBV10-3 and J usage is TRBJ2-3, with 9 bases aligning to TRBD2. The germline V gene encodes CDR1 ENHRY and CDR2 SYGVKD. This CDR3 has 17 amino acids. Trimming removed 2 bases from V and 0 bases from J; junction bases left unmatched: 6. The CDR3, as DNA: TGTGCCATCAGTGAGACCTTAGCGGGAGCTAGCACAGATACGCAGTATTTT. Amino acid sequence: CAISETLAGASTDTQYF.

The chain is built from TRBV2 and TRBJ2-3; TRBD2 agrees at 10 bases. Trimming took 4 bases from V and 2 from J; bases not matched to a gene: 6. This CDR3 has 16 residues. Germline CDR1 and CDR2: SNHLY and FYNNEI. The CDR3 DNA reads TGTGCCAGCAGTGTTAGGACTAGCGGATTCACAGATACGCAGTATTTT. Its protein is CASSVRTSGFTDTQYF.

The chain has TRBV7-9 and TRBJ2-7; unclear D gene. Germline values: CDR1 SEHNR, CDR2 FQNEAQ (reference sequence). The germline V and J ends were trimmed by 4 bases and 3 bases, with 13 bases remaining between them. This CDR3 is built from 14 residues. The CDR3 loop is CASSSRGPLYEQYF. In DNA form, the CDR3 reads TGTGCCAGCAGCTCCCGCGGCCCCCTCTACGAGCAGTACTTC.

The chain has TRBV9 and TRBJ2-1; 7 bases align to TRBD2. The CDR3 consists of 15 residues. V gave up 4 bases and J gave up 6 bases; unmatched junction bases: 10. Germline CDR1 SGDLS, CDR2 YYNGEE. The CDR3 protein is CASSLSSLAANEQFF. The DNA of the CDR3 is TGTGCCAGCAGCCTAAGCAGTCTAGCGGCCAATGAGCAGTTCTTC.

The chain uses TRBV28 and TRBJ1-2, with TRBD1 matching 7 bases. V trimming: 5 bases; J trimming: 1 base; junction bases outside the gene matches: 7. CDR3 size: 15 residues. Germline V gene lookup returns CDR1 MDHEN and CDR2 SYDVKM. The CDR3 region is CASSPGTALNYGYTF. The CDR3 nucleotides read TGTGCCAGCAGTCCAGGGACAGCCCTTAACTATGGCTACACCTTC.

V gene TRBV28 combines with J gene TRBJ2-1, with TRBD2 identical over 11 bases. The germline V gene has CDR1 MDHEN and CDR2 SYDVKM. V trimming: 11 bases; J trimming: 10 bases; junction bases outside the gene matches: 16. The CDR3 contains 15 residues. This CDR3 reads CAVEQTSGVRREQFF. The DNA of the CDR3 is TGTGCCGTTGAGCAGACTAGCGGGGTCAGGAGGGAGCAGTTCTTC.

The V gene is TRBV18, the J gene TRBJ2-7; maybe TRBD2 (6 bases). The CDR3 length is 16 residues. Per the germline V gene, CDR1 is KGHSH and CDR2 is LQKENI. V was pared by 2 bases and J by 4 bases, with 18 bases between. CDR3 in DNA: TGTGCCAGCTCACCAGAAATGGGGGGAGCGACTTACGAGCAGTACTTC. Protein product: CASSPEMGGATYEQYF. The full variable domain, its missing parts supplied by reference TRBV18 and TRBJ2-7, is NAGVMQNPRHLVRRRGQEARLRCSPMKGHSHVYWYRQLPEEGLKFMVYLQKENIIDESGMPKERFSAEFPKEGPSILRIQQVVRGDSAAYFCASSPEMGGATYEQYFGPGTRLTVT.

V gene TRBV20-1 combines with J gene TRBJ2-2; TRBD1 matches 9 bases. The junction had 9 bases not matched to a gene; V was cut back by 6 bases and J by 16 bases. The CDR3 spans 11 residues. Looked up from germline, CDR1 is DFQATT and CDR2 is SNEGSKA (reference sequence). The CDR3 is CSATNRGQGFF. As DNA, the CDR3 is TGCAGTGCCACTAACAGGGGGCAAGGGTTTTTT.

The chain carries TRBV6-2 or TRBV6-3 and TRBJ2-7; TRBD2 might be the D (6 bases). The CDR3 length is 14 residues. The germline V gene has CDR1 MNHEY and CDR2 SVGEGT. Trimming pared 1 base from V and 0 bases from J, leaving 7 bases between. CDR3 residues: CASSYWRDSYEQYF. The CDR3 DNA is TGTGCCAGCAGTTACTGGCGGGACTCCTACGAGCAGTACTTC.